These T cell receptor beta chains were read from a single sample in a study of human T cells and chemical hapten exposure. TCRdb ran MiXCR on the RACE reads and lists one entry per CDR3 protein. The sample consists of approximately 80,000 distinct CDR3 sequences, about 10% of them appearing once. Sequencing was performed on whole blood, taken in connection with sensitization to the hapten diphenylcyclopropenone (DPC). These receptors originate from a woman aged 45-59 years with alopecia areata. Some clones in this sample may be carry-over from other donors' samples. The CDR3 runs from the conserved cysteine through the conserved F or W. D genes are given only for firm matches. Only part of the rows carry a size: once, few, many, or a class if the clone is expanded.

>NA|TRBV29-1|TRBD1|TRBJ2-5
CSDAGTGGGETQYF
TGCAGCGATGCCGGGACAGGGGGCGGTGAGACCCAGTACTTC
>NA|TRBV2|NA|TRBJ1-5
CASSRLYSNQPQHF
TGTGCCAGCAGTAGGCTGTATAGCAATCAGCCCCAGCATTTT
>once|TRBV9|TRBD2|TRBJ2-1
CASSVNPSGGLYNEQFF
TGTGCCAGCAGCGTAAACCCTAGCGGGGGGTTATACAATGAGCAGTTCTTC
>NA|TRBV9|NA|TRBJ2-1
CASSVEASGYNEQFF
TGTGCCAGCAGCGTAGAGGCGTCCGGGTACAATGAGCAGTTCTTC
>many|TRBV20-1|NA|TRBJ1-2
CSARDWAGTNYGYTF
TGCAGTGCTAGAGATTGGGCAGGCACCAACTATGGCTACACCTTC
>few|TRBV7-9|TRBD1|TRBJ2-7
CASSLTGANEQYF
TGTGCCAGCAGCTTAACAGGGGCCAACGAGCAGTACTTC
>many|TRBV7-9|TRBD1|TRBJ1-1
CASSFPSTGRTEAFF
TGTGCCAGCAGCTTCCCTTCGACAGGGCGCACTGAAGCTTTCTTT
>many|TRBV7-9|NA|TRBJ1-6
CASVGGRNSPLHF
TGTGCCAGCGTTGGAGGAAGGAATTCACCCCTCCACTTT
>NA|TRBV12-3/TRBV12-4|TRBD1|TRBJ1-5
CASSPTGGYNQPQHF
TGTGCCAGCAGTCCGACAGGGGGATACAATCAGCCCCAGCATTTT
>many|TRBV3-1|NA|TRBJ2-7
CASSQAAGHEQYF
TGTGCCAGCAGCCAGGCAGCGGGCCACGAGCAGTACTTC
>few|TRBV2|TRBD2|TRBJ2-1
CASTSGGNEQFF
TGTGCCAGCACTAGCGGCGGCAATGAGCAGTTCTTC
>few|TRBV30|NA|TRBJ2-3
CAWTVPWGQDTQYF
TGTGCCTGGACTGTCCCATGGGGCCAAGATACGCAGTATTTT
>many|TRBV10-2|NA|TRBJ2-4
CGPWDVLAKNIQYF
TGCGGCCCTTGGGACGTTCTAGCCAAAAACATTCAGTACTTC
>many|TRBV29-1|NA|TRBJ1-5
CSVGRDSNQPQHF
TGCAGCGTTGGGAGAGATAGCAATCAGCCCCAGCATTTT
>few|TRBV6-5|NA|TRBJ2-1
CASSYSRSGLGNEQFF
TGTGCCAGCAGTTACTCTCGGAGCGGGCTAGGTAATGAGCAGTTCTTC
>many|TRBV7-2|NA|TRBJ1-6
CASSLTGYSPLHF
TGTGCCAGCAGCCTTACAGGGTACTCACCCCTCCACTTT
>many|TRBV6-2/TRBV6-3|NA|TRBJ2-1
CASATWAYNEQFF
TGTGCCAGCGCCACCTGGGCCTACAATGAGCAGTTCTTC
>few|TRBV7-3|TRBD2|TRBJ2-7
CASSPQAGGPDEQYF
TGTGCCAGCAGCCCTCAAGCGGGAGGGCCAGACGAGCAGTACTTC
>NA|TRBV27|TRBD2|TRBJ2-7
CASSPWGTSSYEQYF
TGTGCCAGCAGCCCCTGGGGGACTAGCTCCTACGAGCAGTACTTC
>NA|TRBV7-2|TRBD1|TRBJ2-7
CASSFGQGPYEQYF
TGTGCCAGCAGCTTCGGACAGGGCCCCTACGAGCAGTACTTC
>medium-sized|TRBV3-1|NA|TRBJ1-1
CASSPRGYEYEAFF
TGTGCCAGCAGCCCCCGGGGGTATGAGTATGAAGCTTTCTTT
>NA|TRBV11-2|TRBD2|TRBJ2-7
CASSLRPGTTSSYEQYF
TGTGCCAGCAGCTTAAGGCCCGGGACTACCTCCTCCTACGAGCAGTACTTC
>many|TRBV6-2/TRBV6-3|NA|TRBJ2-6
CASSYSRHLSGANVLTF
TGTGCCAGCAGTTACTCGAGACACCTCTCTGGGGCCAACGTCCTGACTTTC
>few|TRBV6-2/TRBV6-3|NA|TRBJ2-7
CASSETHEQYF
TGTGCCAGCAGTGAGACCCACGAGCAGTACTTC
>few|TRBV12-3/TRBV12-4|TRBD2|TRBJ2-7
CASSLRSSGGNSYEQYF
TGTGCCAGCAGTTTAAGAAGTAGCGGGGGGAACTCCTACGAGCAGTACTTC
>few|TRBV7-9|TRBD1|TRBJ1-1
CASSHGAGGTEAFF
TGTGCCAGCAGCCACGGGGCAGGGGGCACTGAAGCTTTCTTT
>few|TRBV20-1|NA|TRBJ2-1
CSFLSMGWASNEQFF
TGCAGTTTTCTCTCGATGGGATGGGCCTCGAATGAGCAGTTCTTC
>many|TRBV3-1|NA|TRBJ2-7
CASSQDHLYEQYF
TGTGCCAGCAGCCAAGATCACTTATACGAGCAGTACTTC
>NA|TRBV6-5|NA|TRBJ2-7
CASSPLGRTSEQYF
TGTGCCAGCAGCCCCTTAGGAAGGACCTCCGAGCAGTACTTC
>NA|TRBV28|TRBD1|TRBJ2-5
CASRSDRGPQETQYF
TGTGCCAGCAGAAGCGACAGGGGCCCCCAAGAGACCCAGTACTTC
>few|TRBV29-1|NA|TRBJ1-2
CSVGDGYYGYTF
TGCAGCGTGGGGGACGGATACTATGGCTACACCTTC
>NA|TRBV7-9|NA|TRBJ2-3
CASSLLGPTDTQYF
TGTGCCAGCAGCCTCCTGGGCCCAACAGATACGCAGTATTTT